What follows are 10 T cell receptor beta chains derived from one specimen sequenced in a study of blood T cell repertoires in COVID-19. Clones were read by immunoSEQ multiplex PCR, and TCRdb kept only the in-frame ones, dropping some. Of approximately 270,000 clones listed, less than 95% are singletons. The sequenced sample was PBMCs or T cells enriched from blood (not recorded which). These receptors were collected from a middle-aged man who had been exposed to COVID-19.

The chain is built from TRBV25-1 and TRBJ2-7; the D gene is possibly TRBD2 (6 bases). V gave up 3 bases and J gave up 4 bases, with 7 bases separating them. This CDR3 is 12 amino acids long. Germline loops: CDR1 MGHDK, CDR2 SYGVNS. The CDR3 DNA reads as TGTGCCAGCAGTGATGCGGGGTACGAGCAGTACTTC. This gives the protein CASSDAGYEQYF.

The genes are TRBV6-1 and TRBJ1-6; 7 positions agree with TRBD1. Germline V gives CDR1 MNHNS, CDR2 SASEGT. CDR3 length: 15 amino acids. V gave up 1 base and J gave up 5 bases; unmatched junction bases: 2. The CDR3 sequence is CASSEGQGDNSPLHF. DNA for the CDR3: TGTGCCAGCAGTGAAGGTCAGGGGGATAATTCACCCCTCCACTTT.

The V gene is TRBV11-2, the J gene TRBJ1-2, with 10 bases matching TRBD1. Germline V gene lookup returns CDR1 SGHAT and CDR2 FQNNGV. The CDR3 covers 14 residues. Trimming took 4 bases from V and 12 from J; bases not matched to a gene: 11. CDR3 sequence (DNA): TGTGCCAGCAGCTCGTTGAGACAGGGGGCGCAGGACACCTTC. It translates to CASSSLRQGAQDTF.

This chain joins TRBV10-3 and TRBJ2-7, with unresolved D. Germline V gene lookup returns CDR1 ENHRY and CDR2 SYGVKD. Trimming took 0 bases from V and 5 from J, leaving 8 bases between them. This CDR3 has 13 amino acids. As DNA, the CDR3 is TGTGCCATCAGTGAGTCTAGCAGCCACGAGCAGTACTTC. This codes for CAISESSSHEQYF.

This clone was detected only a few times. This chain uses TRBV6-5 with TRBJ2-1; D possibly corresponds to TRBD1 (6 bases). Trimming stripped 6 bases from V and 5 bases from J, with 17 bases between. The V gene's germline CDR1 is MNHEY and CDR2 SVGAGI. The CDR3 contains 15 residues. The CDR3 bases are TGTGCCAGCAGGATATACAGGGCAGGAAACAATGAGCAGTTCTTC. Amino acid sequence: CASRIYRAGNNEQFF.

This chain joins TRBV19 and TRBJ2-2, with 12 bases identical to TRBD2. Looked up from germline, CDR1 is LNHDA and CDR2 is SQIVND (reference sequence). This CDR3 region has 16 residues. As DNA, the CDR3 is TGTGCGATAAAACCCCTAGCGGGAGGGCCGGGTGGGGAGCTGTTTTTT. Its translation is CAIKPLAGGPGGELFF.

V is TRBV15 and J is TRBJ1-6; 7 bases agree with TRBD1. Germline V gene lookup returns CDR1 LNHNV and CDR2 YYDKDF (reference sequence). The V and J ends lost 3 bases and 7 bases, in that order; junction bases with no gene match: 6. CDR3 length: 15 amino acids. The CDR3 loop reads CATSRDRSRNSPLHF. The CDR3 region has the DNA TGTGCCACCAGCAGGGACAGGAGCCGAAATTCACCCCTCCACTTT.

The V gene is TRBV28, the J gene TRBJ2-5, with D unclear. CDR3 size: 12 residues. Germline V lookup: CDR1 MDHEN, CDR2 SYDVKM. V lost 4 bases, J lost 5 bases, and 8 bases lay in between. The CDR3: CASSSIGETQYF. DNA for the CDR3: TGTGCCAGCAGTTCTATCGGGGAGACCCAGTACTTC.

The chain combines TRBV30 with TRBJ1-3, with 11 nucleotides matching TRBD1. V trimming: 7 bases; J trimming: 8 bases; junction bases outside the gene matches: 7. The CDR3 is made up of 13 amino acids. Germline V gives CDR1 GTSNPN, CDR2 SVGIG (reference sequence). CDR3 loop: CAFSRDRGYTIYF. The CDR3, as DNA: TGTGCCTTCTCGCGGGACAGGGGGTACACCATATATTTT. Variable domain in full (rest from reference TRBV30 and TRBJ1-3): SQTIHQWPATLVQPVGSPLSLECTVEGTSNPNLYWYRQAAGRGLQLLFYSVGIGQISSEVPQNLSASRPQDRQFILSSKKLLLSDSGFYLCAFSRDRGYTIYFGEGSWLTVV.

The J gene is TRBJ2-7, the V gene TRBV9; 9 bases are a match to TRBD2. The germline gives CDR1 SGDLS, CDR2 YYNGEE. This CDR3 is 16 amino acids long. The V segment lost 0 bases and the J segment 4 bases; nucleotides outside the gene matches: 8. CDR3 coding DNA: TGTGCCAGCAGCGTAGATGATAGCGGGAGTTGGTACGAGCAGTACTTC. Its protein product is CASSVDDSGSWYEQYF.